The following is a T cell receptor (beta chain) sequence with its context. Its cognate antigen is unknown. The sample is drawn from a study of Graves' ophthalmopathy and Graves' hyperthyroidism. Study outcomes and limitations: At just under 71% sensitivity and approximately 72% specificity, the model predicted progression of the ophthalmopathy.

RNA transcripts provided the template for amplifying TCR beta CDR3 regions. RT-PCR was first run with HTBI primers, then multiplex PCR in a second round. MiXCR, run by TCRdb on the multiplex PCR reads, gives a single entry per CDR3 protein. The sample includes approximately 210,000 distinct CDR3 sequences, roughly 29% of them seen just once. For donors with ophthalmopathy, the disease showed moderate-to-severe activity, reached CAS ≥3 and NOSPECS ≥4, and had lasted under 3 months. Trimming pared 0 bases from V and 1 base from J, leaving 10 bases between. This CDR3 contains 15 residues. Germline V gene sequence: CDR1 SGHTA, CDR2 FQGTGA.

The sequence derives from a man between 50 and 59 years old with Graves' ophthalmopathy. The specimen was peripheral blood. The chain employs TRBV7-3 and TRBJ2-7; no firm D call. CDR3 loop: CASSLTFGVSYEQYF. CDR3 nucleotides: TGTGCCAGCAGCTTAACGTTCGGAGTATCCTACGAGCAGTACTTC.